This TCR beta chain was found in a study of blood T cell repertoires in COVID-19. Study information: COVID-19 samples collected from the United States, Italy and Spain covered acute and convalescent phases.

The data were produced by immunoSEQ multiplex PCR, yet TCRdb's version contains in-frame clones alone and is incomplete. The sample has 55,000 to 90,000 clones, around 92% seen once; the top ten hold about an eighth. CDR3 length: 14 amino acids. CDR1 and CDR2 (germline): SGHRS, YFSETQ. Trimming cost V 0 bases and J 4 bases; bases outside gene matches: 3. The sequencing input was peripheral blood. The chain recombines TRBV5-1 with TRBJ1-2; 7 bases are shared with TRBD1. The TCR sequence derives from a human donor with active COVID-19. The donor label of this sample is uncertain. In DNA, the CDR3 is TGCGCCAGCAGCTTGGGACAGGGCAGCTATGGCTACACCTTC. The encoded protein is CASSLGQGSYGYTF.